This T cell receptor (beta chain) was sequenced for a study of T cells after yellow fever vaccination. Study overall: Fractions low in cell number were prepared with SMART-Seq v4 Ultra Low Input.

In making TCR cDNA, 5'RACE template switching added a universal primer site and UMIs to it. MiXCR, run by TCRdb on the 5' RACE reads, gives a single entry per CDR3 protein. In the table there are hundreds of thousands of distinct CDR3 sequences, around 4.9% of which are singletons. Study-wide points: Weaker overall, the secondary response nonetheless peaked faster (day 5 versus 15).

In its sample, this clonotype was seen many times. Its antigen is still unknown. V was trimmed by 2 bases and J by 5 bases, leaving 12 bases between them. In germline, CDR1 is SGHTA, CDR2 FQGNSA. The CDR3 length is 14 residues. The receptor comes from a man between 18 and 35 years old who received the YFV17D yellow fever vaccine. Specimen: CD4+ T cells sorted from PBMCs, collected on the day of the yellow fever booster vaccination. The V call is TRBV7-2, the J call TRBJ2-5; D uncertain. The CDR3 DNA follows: TGTGCCAGCAGCTTATTTCCGGGCCCGGAGACCCAGTACTTC. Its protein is CASSLFPGPETQYF.